This TCR beta chain comes out of a study of blood T cell repertoires in COVID-19. Study context: The United States, Italy and Spain were the sources of the acute and convalescent COVID-19 samples. Sources were T cells, B-cell-depleted T cells, or PBMCs; the material itself was cDNA or gDNA.

The CDR3 consists of 17 residues. V trimming: 5 bases; J trimming: 0 bases; junction bases outside the gene matches: 10. Germline CDR1 and CDR2: SGHNT and YENEEA. Produced via immunoSEQ multiplex PCR; TCRdb's table is partial and in-frame only. In the table there are approximately 150,000 clones, under 90% of which are singletons. The sequence derives from a woman aged 80 or over with acute or convalescent COVID-19. The sequencing sample was made of peripheral blood. The chain joins TRBV11-3 to TRBJ2-1, with 7 bases fitting TRBD1. Here the CDR3 DNA reads TGTGCCAGCAGCCTAACCGTGGACAGGAGCTCCTACAATGAGCAGTTCTTC. Amino acid sequence: CASSLTVDRSSYNEQFF.